This T cell receptor beta chain emerged from a study of T cell repertoires in aging, cancer and after chemotherapy. On the study more broadly: Donors were grouped into six age bands spanning 30 or younger through 70 or older.

The germline gives CDR1 DFQATT, CDR2 SNEGSKA (reference sequence). Deletions cut 5 bases from V and 8 bases from J, with 18 bases between. The CDR3 loop spans 13 amino acids. TCR beta rearrangements were amplified from peripheral blood genomic DNA. Note on this clonotype: Antigen unknown.

Study results and caveats: Age-matched healthy donors had significantly more diverse, less clonal blood TCR repertoires than untreated cancer patients. The repertoire data cannot show anything about immunological memory following chemotherapy.

TRB rearrangements spanning V, D and J were amplified using mixed TRB-A/B primers. TCRdb independently ran MiXCR on the multiplex PCR reads; one entry per CDR3 protein. Found here are about 5,000 distinct CDR3 sequences, over 25% of them singletons; the top ten hold around 19%. This TCR derives from a human donor with a blood cancer. The donor label of this sample is uncertain. The rearrangement links TRBV20-1 to TRBJ1-2; D is uncertain. Specimen: blood. CDR3 residues: CSADHSQSGGYTF. The CDR3 DNA is TGCAGTGCTGACCATTCGCAAAGCGGAGGCTACACCTTC.